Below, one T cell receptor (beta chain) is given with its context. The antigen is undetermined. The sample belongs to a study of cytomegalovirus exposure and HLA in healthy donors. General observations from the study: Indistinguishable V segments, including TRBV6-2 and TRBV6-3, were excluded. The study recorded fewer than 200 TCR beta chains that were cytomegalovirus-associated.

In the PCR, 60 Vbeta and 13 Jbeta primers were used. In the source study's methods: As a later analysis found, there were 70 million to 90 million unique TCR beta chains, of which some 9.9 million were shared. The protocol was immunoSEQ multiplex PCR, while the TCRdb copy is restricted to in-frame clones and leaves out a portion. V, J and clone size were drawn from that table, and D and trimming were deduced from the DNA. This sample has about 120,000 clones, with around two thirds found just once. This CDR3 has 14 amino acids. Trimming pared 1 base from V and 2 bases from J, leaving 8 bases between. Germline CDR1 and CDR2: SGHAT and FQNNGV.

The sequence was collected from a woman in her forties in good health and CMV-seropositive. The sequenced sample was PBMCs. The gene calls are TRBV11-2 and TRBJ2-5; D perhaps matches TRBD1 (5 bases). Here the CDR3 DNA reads TGTGCCAGCAGCTTAGTAGACAGACAAGAGACCCAGTACTTC. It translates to CASSLVDRQETQYF.